This T cell receptor (beta chain) was recovered during a study of neurological immune-mediated disorders. Study-wide results and limits: HTLV-1-associated myelopathy displayed the greatest TCR clonal expansion, and multiple sclerosis exhibited the smallest, lower than that of healthy controls.

TCRdb fed the 5' RACE reads into MiXCR, producing one record per CDR3 protein. Seen here are about 55,000 distinct CDR3 sequences, 3% to 4.5% observed once, and the top ten hold approximately 1.6%. Libraries used 2 million unsorted PBMCs kept frozen in RNAlater. Worth noting for this clonotype: Its antigen is still unknown. A much larger clone lies one base from this, so it may be a read error.

The sample taken for sequencing was PBMCs. This receptor was obtained from a man younger than 45 with multiple sclerosis.

Here the CDR3 DNA reads TGCGCCAGCAGCCCCTTAACACCGCTCGAGCAGTTCTTC. It is translated as CASSPLTPLEQFF. The V gene is TRBV4-1, the J gene TRBJ2-1; D is ambiguous. Germline assignment: CDR1 MGHRA and CDR2 YSYEKL. The CDR3 spans 13 residues. Trimming stripped 4 bases from V and 10 bases from J, with 14 bases between.